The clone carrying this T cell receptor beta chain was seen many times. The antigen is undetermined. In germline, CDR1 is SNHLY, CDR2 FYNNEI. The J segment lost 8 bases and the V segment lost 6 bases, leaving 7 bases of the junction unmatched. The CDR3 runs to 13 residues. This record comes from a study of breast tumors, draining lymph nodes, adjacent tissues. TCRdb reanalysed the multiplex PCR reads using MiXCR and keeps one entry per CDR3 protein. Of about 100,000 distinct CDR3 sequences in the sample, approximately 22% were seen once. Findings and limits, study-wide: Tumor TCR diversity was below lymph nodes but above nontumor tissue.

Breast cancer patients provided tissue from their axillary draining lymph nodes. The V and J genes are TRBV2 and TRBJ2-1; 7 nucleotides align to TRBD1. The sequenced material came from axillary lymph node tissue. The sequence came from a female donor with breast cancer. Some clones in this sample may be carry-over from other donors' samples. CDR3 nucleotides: TGTGCCAGCAGGCCCCCGGGACAGTATGAGCAGTTCTTC. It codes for CASRPPGQYEQFF.